This T cell receptor (beta chain) was sequenced during a study of blood T cell repertoires in COVID-19. Overall study context: Whether acute or convalescent, the COVID-19 samples came from the United States, Italy and Spain.

Grouping used clinical history reported by participants in a survey and questionnaire. Recovered Cohort 3 donors showed two negative PCRs, clearance, or symptom resolution. The assay was immunoSEQ multiplex PCR, and TCRdb's table has in-frame clones only and misses some. The data hold roughly 240,000 clones, with about 84% observed a single time. The source of this sequence is a woman aged 45 to 65 who had recovered from COVID-19. Sequenced input: PBMCs or T cells enriched from blood (not recorded which).

CDR3 amino acids: CASSETGGIQPQHF. Written as DNA, the CDR3 is TGTGCCAGCAGCGAGACAGGGGGTATTCAGCCCCAGCATTTT. This chain uses TRBV7-2 with TRBJ1-5, with 9 bases that match TRBD1. The CDR3 loop spans 14 amino acids. CDR1 and CDR2 (germline): SGHTA, FQGNSA. After removal of 5 bases from V and 6 bases from J, the junction contained 5 bases not matched to a gene.